These 13 T cell receptor beta chains originate from one sample sequenced in a study of T cell responses to AZD1222 COVID-19 vaccine (dated by TCRdb to 2020 to 2022). Explained via the paper, the time point label denotes: baseline before first vaccination. The library was generated by the immunoSEQ multiplex PCR assay. Held by TCRdb, this immuneACCESS table contains in-frame sequences only and omits some clones. Under half of the omission traces to an unresolved V gene where checked; the cause of the rest is unknown. The sample has about 120,000 clones on record, about 90% of them singletons. About 4.5% of the sample is in the top ten clones. The specimen was peripheral blood, collected on day 0 of AZD1222 vaccination. These receptors came from an adult in good health.

The rearrangement joins TRBV19 to TRBJ1-1; D call uncertain. Trimming removed 0 bases at V and 0 bases at J, with 8 bases between. This CDR3 comprises 15 residues. Germline V CDR1 and CDR2: LNHDA, SQIVND (reference sequence). The CDR3: CASSIDGSMNTEAFF. CDR3 bases: TGTGCCAGTAGTATAGATGGCAGCATGAACACTGAAGCTTTCTTT. The variable domain in full, completed from reference TRBV19 and TRBJ1-1, reads DGGITQSPKYLFRKEGQNVTLSCEQNLNHDAMYWYRQDPGQGLRLIYYSQIVNDFQKGDIAEGYSVSREKKESFPLTVTSAQKNPTAFYLCASSIDGSMNTEAFFGQGTRLTVV.

The chain carries TRBV29-1 and TRBJ1-2, with a weak D call TRBD1 (5 bases). There are 13 residues in the CDR3. Germline loops: CDR1 SQVTM, CDR2 ANQGSEA. The ends were cut back, 4 bases at V and 8 bases at J, with 17 bases in the middle. CDR3 nucleotides: TGCAGCGTTGCGGGACCGCCGATGGAGGGCTACACCTTC. Protein: CSVAGPPMEGYTF.

V gene TRBV30 combines with J gene TRBJ2-1; TRBD2 matches at 13 bases. Germline-derived CDR1 and CDR2 are GTSNPN and SVGIG (reference sequence). CDR3 size: 15 residues. Trimming at V came to 4 bases and at J to 9 bases, leaving 9 bases not matched to a gene. CDR3 coding DNA: TGTGCCTGGAATCAAGGACTAGCGGGAGTGAGTGAGCAGTTCTTC. Translated, it gives CAWNQGLAGVSEQFF. Full variable domain (rest looked up from reference TRBV30 and TRBJ2-1): SQTIHQWPATLVQPVGSPLSLECTVEGTSNPNLYWYRQAAGRGLQLLFYSVGIGQISSEVPQNLSASRPQDRQFILSSKKLLLSDSGFYLCAWNQGLAGVSEQFFGPGTRLTVL.

The chain couples TRBV25-1 to TRBJ2-6; tentative D call: TRBD2 (5 bases). Germline loops: CDR1 MGHDK, CDR2 SYGVNS. The CDR3 contains 15 residues. Between the trimmed V and J ends, which lost 4 bases and 4 bases, there was a span of 11 bases. The CDR3 sequence is CASSAPGVGANVLTF. CDR3 in DNA: TGTGCCAGCAGTGCCCCCGGGGTAGGGGCCAACGTCCTGACTTTC.

Only a few counts were recorded for this clone. The chain recombines TRBV10-2 with TRBJ1-5; 12 bases align to TRBD1. The CDR3 sequence is 15 residues long. The V segment lost 5 bases and the J segment 6 bases; nucleotides outside the gene matches: 5. The germline V gene encodes CDR1 WSHSY and CDR2 SAAADI. Here the CDR3 reads CASSSGTGGIQPQHF. The CDR3 DNA is TGCGCCAGCAGTTCCGGGACAGGGGGCATTCAGCCCCAGCATTTT.

This clone was detected once. The chain is built from TRBV29-1 and TRBJ1-2, with TRBD1 matching 10 bases. The V segment lost 3 bases and the J segment 4 bases; nucleotides outside the gene matches: 8. CDR1 is SQVTM, CDR2 ANQGSEA, per germline. The CDR3 length is 15 residues. CDR3 residues: CSVDTARDRGYGYTF. CDR3 sequence (DNA): TGCAGCGTTGACACAGCCCGGGACAGGGGCTATGGCTACACCTTC.

This chain links TRBV5-1 with TRBJ2-5; D unresolved. The CDR3 has 15 residues. CDR1 and CDR2 from the germline V gene are SGHRS and YFSETQ. Trimming shortened V by 2 bases and J by 2 bases, and 13 bases separated the two germline ends. Here the CDR3 reads CASSLRNSPQETQYF. In nucleotides, the CDR3 is TGCGCCAGCAGCTTAAGAAATAGCCCGCAAGAGACCCAGTACTTC.

The chain links TRBV15 to TRBJ1-4; a possible D gene is TRBD1 (6 bases). Germline V lookup: CDR1 LNHNV, CDR2 YYDKDF (reference sequence). Trimming removed 3 bases at V and 5 bases at J, with 19 bases between. CDR3 size: 17 residues. The CDR3 protein is CATSRAAKVGANEKLFF. The CDR3 region has the DNA TGTGCCACCAGCAGGGCCGCGAAGGTGGGGGCGAATGAAAAACTGTTTTTT.

The rearrangement joins TRBV7-9 to TRBJ2-5; D remains unclear. Germline V gene lookup returns CDR1 SEHNR and CDR2 FQNEAQ (reference sequence). This CDR3 contains 14 residues. Between the trimmed V and J ends, which lost 6 bases and 4 bases, there was a span of 15 bases. For the CDR3, the DNA is TGTGCCAGCAGTTTTCAAGGGTCCGGAGAGACCCAGTACTTC. This translates into CASSFQGSGETQYF.

The V call is TRBV18, the J call TRBJ1-4; D not certain. Germline V gene lookup returns CDR1 KGHSH and CDR2 LQKENI. The V and J ends lost 2 bases and 2 bases respectively, with 9 bases between them. The length of the CDR3 is 15 residues. CDR3 sequence: CASSPERWTNEKLFF. The CDR3 nucleotides read TGTGCCAGCTCACCAGAGAGGTGGACTAATGAAAAACTGTTTTTT. Full variable domain (remainder filled in from reference TRBV18 and TRBJ1-4): NAGVMQNPRHLVRRRGQEARLRCSPMKGHSHVYWYRQLPEEGLKFMVYLQKENIIDESGMPKERFSAEFPKEGPSILRIQQVVRGDSAAYFCASSPERWTNEKLFFGSGTQLSVL.

The chain employs TRBV2 and TRBJ2-1; 13 bases agree with TRBD2. The CDR3 contains 15 residues. V lost 5 bases and J lost 6; bases outside the gene matches: 4. Germline CDR1 reads SNHLY; CDR2 reads FYNNEI. CDR3 loop: CASSFGTSGVNEQFF. CDR3 nucleotide sequence: TGTGCCAGCAGTTTCGGGACTAGCGGGGTCAATGAGCAGTTCTTC.

This chain joins TRBV5-3 and TRBJ2-3; 14 positions match TRBD2. TRBV5-3 is an ORF, and what it does is uncertain. Trimming removed 4 bases from V and 1 base from J; junction bases left unmatched: 8. The CDR3 sequence is 18 residues long. The CDR3 is CARSPGLAGDGGTDTQYF. In nucleotides, the CDR3 is TGTGCCAGAAGCCCGGGACTAGCGGGAGATGGGGGCACAGATACGCAGTATTTT.

The V and J genes are TRBV7-8 and TRBJ1-3; TRBD1 matches 9 bases. The CDR3 is made up of 14 amino acids. Unmatched junction bases numbered 7, after V lost 5 bases and J lost 8 bases. CDR1 SGHVS and CDR2 FQNEAQ come from the germline V gene. Here the CDR3 DNA reads TGTGCCAGCAGCCCGGGACAGGGTGTATACACCATATATTTT. It yields the protein CASSPGQGVYTIYF.